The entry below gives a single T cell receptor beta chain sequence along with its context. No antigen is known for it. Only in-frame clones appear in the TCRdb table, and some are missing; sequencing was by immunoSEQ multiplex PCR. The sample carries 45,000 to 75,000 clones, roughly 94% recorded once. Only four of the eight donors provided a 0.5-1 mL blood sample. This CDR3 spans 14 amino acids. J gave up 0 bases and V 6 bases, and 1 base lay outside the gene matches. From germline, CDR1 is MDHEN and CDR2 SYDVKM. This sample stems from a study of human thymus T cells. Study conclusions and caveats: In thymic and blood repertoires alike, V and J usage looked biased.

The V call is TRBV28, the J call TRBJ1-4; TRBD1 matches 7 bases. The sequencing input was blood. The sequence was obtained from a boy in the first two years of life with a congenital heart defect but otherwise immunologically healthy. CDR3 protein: CASSTGATNEKLFF. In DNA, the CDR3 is TGTGCCAGCAGCACAGGGGCAACTAATGAAAAACTGTTTTTT.